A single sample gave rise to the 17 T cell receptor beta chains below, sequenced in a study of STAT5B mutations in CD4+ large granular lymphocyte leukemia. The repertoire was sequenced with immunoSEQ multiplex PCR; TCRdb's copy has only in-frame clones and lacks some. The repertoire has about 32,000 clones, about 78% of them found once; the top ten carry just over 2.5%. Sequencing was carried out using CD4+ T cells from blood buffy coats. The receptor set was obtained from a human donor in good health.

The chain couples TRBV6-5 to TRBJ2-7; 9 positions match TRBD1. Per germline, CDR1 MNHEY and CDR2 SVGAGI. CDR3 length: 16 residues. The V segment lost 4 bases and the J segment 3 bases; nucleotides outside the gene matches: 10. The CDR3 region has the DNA TGTGCCAGCAGTTCCCTGACAGGGGGTTCCGACTACGAGCAGTACTTC. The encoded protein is CASSSLTGGSDYEQYF.

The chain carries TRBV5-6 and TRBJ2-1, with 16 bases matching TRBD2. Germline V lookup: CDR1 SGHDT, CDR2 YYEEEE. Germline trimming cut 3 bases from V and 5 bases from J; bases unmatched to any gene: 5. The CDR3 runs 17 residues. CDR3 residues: CASSWGLAGGPDNEQFF. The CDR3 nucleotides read TGTGCCAGCAGCTGGGGACTAGCGGGAGGGCCCGACAATGAGCAGTTCTTC.

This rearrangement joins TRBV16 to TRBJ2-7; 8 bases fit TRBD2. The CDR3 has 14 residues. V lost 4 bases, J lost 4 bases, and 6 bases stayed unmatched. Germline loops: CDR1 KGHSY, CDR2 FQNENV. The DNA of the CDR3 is TGTGCCAGCAGCCCGCAACTAGCGGAATACGAGCAGTACTTC. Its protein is CASSPQLAEYEQYF.

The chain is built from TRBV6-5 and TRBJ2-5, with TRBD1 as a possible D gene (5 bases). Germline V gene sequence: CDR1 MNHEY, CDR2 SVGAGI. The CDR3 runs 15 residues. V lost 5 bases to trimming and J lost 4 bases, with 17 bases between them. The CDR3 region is CASSRSGRVAETQYF. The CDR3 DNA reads TGTGCCAGCAGTCGTTCGGGCAGGGTAGCAGAGACCCAGTACTTC.

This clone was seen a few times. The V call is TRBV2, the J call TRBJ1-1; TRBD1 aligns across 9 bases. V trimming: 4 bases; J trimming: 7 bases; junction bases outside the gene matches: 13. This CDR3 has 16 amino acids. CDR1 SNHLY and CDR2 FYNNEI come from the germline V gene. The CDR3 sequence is CASSVVLLGQGGEAFF. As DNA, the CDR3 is TGTGCCAGCAGTGTGGTGCTATTGGGACAGGGAGGTGAAGCTTTCTTT.

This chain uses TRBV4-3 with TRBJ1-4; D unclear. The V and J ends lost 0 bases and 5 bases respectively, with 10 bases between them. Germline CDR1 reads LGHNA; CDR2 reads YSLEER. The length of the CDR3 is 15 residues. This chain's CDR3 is CASSQDLGTNEKLFF. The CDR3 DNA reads TGCGCCAGCAGCCAAGATCTAGGCACAAATGAAAAACTGTTTTTT.

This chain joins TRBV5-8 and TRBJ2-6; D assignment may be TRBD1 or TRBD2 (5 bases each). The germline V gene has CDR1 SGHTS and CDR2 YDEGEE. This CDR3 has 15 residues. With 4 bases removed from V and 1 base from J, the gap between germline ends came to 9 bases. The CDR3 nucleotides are TGTGCCAGCAGCCGAGGGACGTCTGGGGCCAACGTCCTGACTTTC. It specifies CASSRGTSGANVLTF.

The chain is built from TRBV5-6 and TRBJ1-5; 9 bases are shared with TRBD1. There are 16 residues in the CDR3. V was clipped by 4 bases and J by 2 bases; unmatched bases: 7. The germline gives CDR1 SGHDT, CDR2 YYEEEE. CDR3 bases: TGTGCCAGCAGCACCCAGGACAGGGGAGGCAATCAGCCCCAGCATTTT. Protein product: CASSTQDRGGNQPQHF.

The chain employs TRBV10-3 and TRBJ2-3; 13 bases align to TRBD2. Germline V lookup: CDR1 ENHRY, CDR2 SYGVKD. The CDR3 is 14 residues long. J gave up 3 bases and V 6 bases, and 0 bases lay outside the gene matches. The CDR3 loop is CAIRTSGRTDTQYF. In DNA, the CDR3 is TGTGCCATCAGGACTAGCGGGAGGACAGATACGCAGTATTTT.

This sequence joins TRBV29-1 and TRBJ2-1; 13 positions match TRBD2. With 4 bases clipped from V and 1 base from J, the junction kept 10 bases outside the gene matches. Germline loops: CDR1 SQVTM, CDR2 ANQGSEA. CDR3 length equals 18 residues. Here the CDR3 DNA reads TGCAGCGTTGGAGGGGGGACTAGCGGGGTCATTTCCTACAATGAGCAGTTCTTC. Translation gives CSVGGGTSGVISYNEQFF.

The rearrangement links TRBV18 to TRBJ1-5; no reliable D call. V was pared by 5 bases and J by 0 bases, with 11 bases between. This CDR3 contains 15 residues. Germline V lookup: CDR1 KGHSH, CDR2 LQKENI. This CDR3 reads CASSIGPGSNQPQHF. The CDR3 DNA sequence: TGTGCCAGCTCAATCGGACCGGGTAGCAATCAGCCCCAGCATTTT.

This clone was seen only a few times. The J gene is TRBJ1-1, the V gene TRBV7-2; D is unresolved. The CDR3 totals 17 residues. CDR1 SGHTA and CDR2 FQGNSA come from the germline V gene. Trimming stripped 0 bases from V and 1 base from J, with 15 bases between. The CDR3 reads CASSLATSMVRNTEAFF. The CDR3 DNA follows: TGTGCCAGCAGCTTAGCGACCAGCATGGTGCGGAACACTGAAGCTTTCTTT.

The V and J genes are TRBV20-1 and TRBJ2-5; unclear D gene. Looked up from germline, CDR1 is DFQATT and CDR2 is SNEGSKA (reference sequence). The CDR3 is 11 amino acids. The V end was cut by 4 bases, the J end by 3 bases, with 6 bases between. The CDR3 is CSAKREETQYF. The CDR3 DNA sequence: TGCAGTGCTAAAAGGGAAGAGACCCAGTACTTC.

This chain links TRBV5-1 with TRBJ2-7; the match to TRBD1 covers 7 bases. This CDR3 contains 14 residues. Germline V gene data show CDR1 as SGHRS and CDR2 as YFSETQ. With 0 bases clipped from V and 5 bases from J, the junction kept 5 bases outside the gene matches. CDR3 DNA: TGCGCCAGCAGCTTGGGAGGGGGCTACGACGAGCAGTACTTC. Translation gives CASSLGGGYDEQYF.

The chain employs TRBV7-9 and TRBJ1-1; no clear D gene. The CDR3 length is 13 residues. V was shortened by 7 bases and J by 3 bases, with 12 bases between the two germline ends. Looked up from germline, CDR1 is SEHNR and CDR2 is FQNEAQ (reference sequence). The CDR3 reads CASNREVDTEAFF. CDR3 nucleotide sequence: TGTGCCAGCAACCGTGAGGTTGACACTGAAGCTTTCTTT.

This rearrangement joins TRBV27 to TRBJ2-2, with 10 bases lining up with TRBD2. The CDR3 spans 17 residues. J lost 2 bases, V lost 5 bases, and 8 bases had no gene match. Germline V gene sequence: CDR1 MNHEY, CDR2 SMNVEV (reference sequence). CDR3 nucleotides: TGTGCCAGCAGTCCCTTAGCGGGAGGCGGTAACACCGGGGAGCTGTTTTTT. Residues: CASSPLAGGGNTGELFF.

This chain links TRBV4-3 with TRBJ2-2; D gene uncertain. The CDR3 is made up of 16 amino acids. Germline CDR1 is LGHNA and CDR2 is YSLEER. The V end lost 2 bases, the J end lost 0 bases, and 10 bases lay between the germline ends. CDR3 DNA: TGCGCCAGCAGCCAACAGTCACATACGAACACCGGGGAGCTGTTTTTT. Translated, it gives CASSQQSHTNTGELFF.